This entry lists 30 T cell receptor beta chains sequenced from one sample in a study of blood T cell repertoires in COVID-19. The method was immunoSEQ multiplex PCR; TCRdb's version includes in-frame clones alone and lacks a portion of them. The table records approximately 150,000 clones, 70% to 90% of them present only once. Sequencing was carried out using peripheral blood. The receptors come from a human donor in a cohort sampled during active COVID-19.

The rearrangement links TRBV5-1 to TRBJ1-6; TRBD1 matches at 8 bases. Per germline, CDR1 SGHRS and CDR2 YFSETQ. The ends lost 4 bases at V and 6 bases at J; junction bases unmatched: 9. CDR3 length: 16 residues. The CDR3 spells CASSPPGTGGNSPLHF. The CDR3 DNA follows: TGCGCCAGCAGCCCCCCCGGGACAGGCGGTAATTCACCCCTCCACTTT.

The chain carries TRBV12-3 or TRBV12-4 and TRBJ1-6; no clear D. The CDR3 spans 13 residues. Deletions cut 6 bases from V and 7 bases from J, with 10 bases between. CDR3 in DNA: TGTGCCAGCAGCGCCCAGGCAAATTCACCCCTCCACTTT. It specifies CASSAQANSPLHF.

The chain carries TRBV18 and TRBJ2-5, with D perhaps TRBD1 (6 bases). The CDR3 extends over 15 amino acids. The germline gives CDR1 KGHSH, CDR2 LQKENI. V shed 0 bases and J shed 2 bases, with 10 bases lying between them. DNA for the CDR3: TGTGCCAGCTCACCACCGAACAGGGCGCAAGAGACCCAGTACTTC. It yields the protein CASSPPNRAQETQYF.

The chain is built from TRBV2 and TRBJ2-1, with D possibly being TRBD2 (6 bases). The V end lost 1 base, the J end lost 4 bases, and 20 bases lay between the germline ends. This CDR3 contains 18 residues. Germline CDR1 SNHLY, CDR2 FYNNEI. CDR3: CASSEGAGRGGVYNEQFF. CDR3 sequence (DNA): TGTGCCAGCAGTGAAGGGGCAGGGCGAGGCGGGGTTTACAATGAGCAGTTCTTC.

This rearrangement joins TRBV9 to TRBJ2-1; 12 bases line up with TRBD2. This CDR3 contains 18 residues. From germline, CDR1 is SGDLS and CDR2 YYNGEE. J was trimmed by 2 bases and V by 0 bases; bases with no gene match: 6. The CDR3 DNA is TGTGCCAGCAGCGTAGATGCTAGCGGGGGGGCAACCTACAATGAGCAGTTCTTC. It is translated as CASSVDASGGATYNEQFF.

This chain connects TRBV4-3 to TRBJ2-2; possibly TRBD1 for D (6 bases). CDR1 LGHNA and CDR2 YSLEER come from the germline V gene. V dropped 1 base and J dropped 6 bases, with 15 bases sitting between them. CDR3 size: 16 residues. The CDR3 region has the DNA TGCGCCAGCAGCCAAGCGTCGGGCAGGGGATCCGGGGAGCTGTTTTTT. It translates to CASSQASGRGSGELFF.

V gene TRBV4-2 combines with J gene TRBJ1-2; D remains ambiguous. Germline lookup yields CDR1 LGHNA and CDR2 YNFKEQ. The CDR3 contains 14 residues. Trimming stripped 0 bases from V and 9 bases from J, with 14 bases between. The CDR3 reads CASSQDHNPFRYTF. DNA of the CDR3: TGTGCCAGCAGCCAAGATCACAACCCCTTCCGCTACACCTTC.

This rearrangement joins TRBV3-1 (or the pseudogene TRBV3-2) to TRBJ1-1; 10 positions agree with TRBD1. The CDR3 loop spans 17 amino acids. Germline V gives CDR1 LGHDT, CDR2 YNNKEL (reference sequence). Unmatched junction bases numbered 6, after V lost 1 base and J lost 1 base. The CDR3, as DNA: TGTGCCAGCAGCCAAGGGACAGGGGGGATTGGGAACACTGAAGCTTTCTTT. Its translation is CASSQGTGGIGNTEAFF.

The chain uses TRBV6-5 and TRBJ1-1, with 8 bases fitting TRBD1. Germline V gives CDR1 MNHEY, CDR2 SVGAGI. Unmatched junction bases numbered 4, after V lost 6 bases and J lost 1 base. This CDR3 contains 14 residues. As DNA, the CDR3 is TGTGCCAGCAGCCCCGGGACAGGGAACACTGAAGCTTTCTTT. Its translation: CASSPGTGNTEAFF.

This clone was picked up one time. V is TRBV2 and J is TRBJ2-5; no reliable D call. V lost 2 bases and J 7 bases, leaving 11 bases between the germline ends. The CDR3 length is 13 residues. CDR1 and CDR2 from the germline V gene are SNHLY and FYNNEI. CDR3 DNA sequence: TGTGCCAGCAGTGAATCGGCTAGGAGGACCCAGTACTTC. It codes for CASSESARRTQYF. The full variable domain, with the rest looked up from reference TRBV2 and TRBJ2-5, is EPEVTQTPSHQVTQMGQEVILRCVPISNHLYFYWYRQILGQKVEFLVSFYNNEISEKSEIFDDQFSVERPDGSNFTLKIRSTKLEDSAMYFCASSESARRTQYFGPGTRLLVL.

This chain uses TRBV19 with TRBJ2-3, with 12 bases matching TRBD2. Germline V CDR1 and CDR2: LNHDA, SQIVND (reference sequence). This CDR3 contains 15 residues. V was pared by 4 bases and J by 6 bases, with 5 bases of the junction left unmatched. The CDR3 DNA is TGTGCCAGTAGTAAGCTAGCGGGGGGGCTGGATACGCAGTATTTT. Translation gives CASSKLAGGLDTQYF.

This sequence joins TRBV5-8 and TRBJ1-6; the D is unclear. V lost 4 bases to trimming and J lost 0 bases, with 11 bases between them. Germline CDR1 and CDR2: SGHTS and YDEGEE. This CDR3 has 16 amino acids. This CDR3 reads CASSVGGSSYNSPLHF. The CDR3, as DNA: TGTGCCAGCAGCGTGGGCGGCAGCTCCTATAATTCACCCCTCCACTTT.

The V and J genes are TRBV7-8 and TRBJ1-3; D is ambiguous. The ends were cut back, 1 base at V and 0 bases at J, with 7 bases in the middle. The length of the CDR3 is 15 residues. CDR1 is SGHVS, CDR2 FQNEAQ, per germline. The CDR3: CASSLGYSSGNTIYF. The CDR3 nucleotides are TGTGCCAGCAGCTTAGGTTATAGCTCTGGAAACACCATATATTTT.

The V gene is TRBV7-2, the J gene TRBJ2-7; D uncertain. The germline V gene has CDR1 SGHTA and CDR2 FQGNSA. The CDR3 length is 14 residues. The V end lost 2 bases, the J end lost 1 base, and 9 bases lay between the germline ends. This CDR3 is CASSLQPGSYEQYF. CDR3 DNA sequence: TGTGCCAGCAGCTTACAGCCGGGTTCCTACGAGCAGTACTTC. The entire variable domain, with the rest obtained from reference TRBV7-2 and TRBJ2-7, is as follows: GAGVSQSPSNKVTEKGKDVELRCDPISGHTALYWYRQSLGQGLEFLIYFQGNSAPDKSGLPSDRFSAERTGGSVSTLTIQRTQQEDSAVYLCASSLQPGSYEQYFGPGTRLTVT.

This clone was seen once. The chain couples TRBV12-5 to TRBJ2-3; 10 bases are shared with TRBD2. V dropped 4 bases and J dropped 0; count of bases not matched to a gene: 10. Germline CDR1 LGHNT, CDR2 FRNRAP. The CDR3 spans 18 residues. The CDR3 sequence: CASGSSLAGDLSTDTQYF. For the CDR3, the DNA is TGTGCTAGTGGTTCTTCCCTAGCGGGGGACCTTAGCACAGATACGCAGTATTTT.

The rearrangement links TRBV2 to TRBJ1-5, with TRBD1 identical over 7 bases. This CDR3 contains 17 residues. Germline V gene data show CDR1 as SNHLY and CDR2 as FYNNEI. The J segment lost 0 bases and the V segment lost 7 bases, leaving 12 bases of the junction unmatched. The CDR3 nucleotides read TGTGCCAGCACCTGGACCCCGGGACAGAGTAGCAATCAGCCCCAGCATTTT. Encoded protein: CASTWTPGQSSNQPQHF.

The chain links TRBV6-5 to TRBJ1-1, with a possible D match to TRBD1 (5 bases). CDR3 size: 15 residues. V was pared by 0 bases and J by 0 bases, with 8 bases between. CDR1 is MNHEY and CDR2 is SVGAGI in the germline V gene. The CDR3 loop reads CASSYSLTVNTEAFF. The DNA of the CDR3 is TGTGCCAGCAGTTACTCGTTGACAGTGAACACTGAAGCTTTCTTT.

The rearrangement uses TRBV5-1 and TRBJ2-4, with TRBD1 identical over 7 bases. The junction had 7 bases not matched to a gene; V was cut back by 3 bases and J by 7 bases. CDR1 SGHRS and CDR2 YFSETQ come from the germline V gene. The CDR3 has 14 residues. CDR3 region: CASSWTGGENIQYF. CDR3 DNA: TGCGCCAGCAGCTGGACAGGAGGAGAGAACATTCAGTACTTC.

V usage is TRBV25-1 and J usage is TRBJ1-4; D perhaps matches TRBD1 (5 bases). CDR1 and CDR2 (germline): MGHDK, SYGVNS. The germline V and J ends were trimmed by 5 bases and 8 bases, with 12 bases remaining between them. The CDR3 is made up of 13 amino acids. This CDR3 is CASSRQGWEKLFF. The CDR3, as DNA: TGTGCCAGCAGTCGGCAGGGTTGGGAAAAACTGTTTTTT.

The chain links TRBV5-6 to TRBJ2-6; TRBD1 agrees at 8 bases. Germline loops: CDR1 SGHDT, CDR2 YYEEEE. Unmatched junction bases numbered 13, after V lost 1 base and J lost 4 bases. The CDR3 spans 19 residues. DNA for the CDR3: TGTGCCAGCAGCTTGTCCCCACGGCAGGGGGCGGGCGGGGCCAACGTCCTGACTTTC. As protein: CASSLSPRQGAGGANVLTF.

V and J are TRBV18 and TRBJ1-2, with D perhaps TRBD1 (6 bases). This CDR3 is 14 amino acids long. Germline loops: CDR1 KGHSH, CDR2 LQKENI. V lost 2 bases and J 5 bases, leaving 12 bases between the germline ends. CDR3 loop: CASSPAGDPYGYTF. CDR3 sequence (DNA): TGTGCCAGCTCACCAGCAGGGGACCCGTATGGCTACACCTTC.

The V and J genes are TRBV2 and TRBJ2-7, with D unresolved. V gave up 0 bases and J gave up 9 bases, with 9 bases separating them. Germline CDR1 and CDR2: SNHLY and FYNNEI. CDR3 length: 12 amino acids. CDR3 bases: TGTGCCAGCAGTGAAGCCAGGCAAGGGCAGTACTTC. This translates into CASSEARQGQYF.

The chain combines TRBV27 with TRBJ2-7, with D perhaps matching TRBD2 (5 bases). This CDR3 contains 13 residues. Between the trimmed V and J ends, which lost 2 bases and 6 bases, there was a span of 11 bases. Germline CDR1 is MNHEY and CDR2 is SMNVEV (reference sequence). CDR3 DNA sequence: TGTGCCAGCAGTTTACCTCTAGCTTCCGAGCAGTACTTC. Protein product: CASSLPLASEQYF.

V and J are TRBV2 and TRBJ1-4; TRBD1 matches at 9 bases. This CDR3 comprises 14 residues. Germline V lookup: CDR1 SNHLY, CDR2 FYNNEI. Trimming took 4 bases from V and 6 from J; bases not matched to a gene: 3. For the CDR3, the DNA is TGTGCCAGCAGTGTTGGGACAGGGCATGAAAAACTGTTTTTT. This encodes CASSVGTGHEKLFF. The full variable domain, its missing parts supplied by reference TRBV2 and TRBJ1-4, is EPEVTQTPSHQVTQMGQEVILRCVPISNHLYFYWYRQILGQKVEFLVSFYNNEISEKSEIFDDQFSVERPDGSNFTLKIRSTKLEDSAMYFCASSVGTGHEKLFFGSGTQLSVL.

DNA of the CDR3: TGTGCCATCAGTGACAGAGTCGACAGCCGCTCTGGAAACACCATATATTTT. Translation gives CAISDRVDSRSGNTIYF. This chain links TRBV10-3 with TRBJ1-3; a possible D gene is TRBD1 (5 bases). Trimming removed 3 bases from V and 0 bases from J, with 15 bases in between. The V gene's germline CDR1 is ENHRY and CDR2 SYGVKD. There are 17 residues in the CDR3.

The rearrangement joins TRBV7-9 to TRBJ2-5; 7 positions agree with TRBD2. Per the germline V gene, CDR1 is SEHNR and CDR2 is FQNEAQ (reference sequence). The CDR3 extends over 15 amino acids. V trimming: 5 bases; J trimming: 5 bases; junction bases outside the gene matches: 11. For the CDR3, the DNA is TGTGCCAGCAGCCCCCGACTAGCTCAGATGGAGACCCAGTACTTC. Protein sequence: CASSPRLAQMETQYF.

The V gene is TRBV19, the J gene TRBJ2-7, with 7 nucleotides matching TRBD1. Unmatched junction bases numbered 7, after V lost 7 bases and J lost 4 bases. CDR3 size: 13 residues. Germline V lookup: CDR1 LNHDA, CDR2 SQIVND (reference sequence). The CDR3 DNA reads TGTGCCAGTAAACCTTCAGGGGGATACGAGCAGTACTTC. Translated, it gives CASKPSGGYEQYF.

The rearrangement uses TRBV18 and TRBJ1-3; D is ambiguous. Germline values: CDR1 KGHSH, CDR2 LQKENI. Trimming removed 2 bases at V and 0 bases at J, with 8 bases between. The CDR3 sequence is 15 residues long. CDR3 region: CASSPVGDSGNTIYF. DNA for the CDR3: TGTGCCAGCTCACCAGTGGGAGACTCTGGAAACACCATATATTTT.

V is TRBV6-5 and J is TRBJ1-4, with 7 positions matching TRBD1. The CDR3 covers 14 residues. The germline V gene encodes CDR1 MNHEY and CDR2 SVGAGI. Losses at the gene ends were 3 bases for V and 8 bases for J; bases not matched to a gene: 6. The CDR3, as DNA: TGTGCCAGCAGTTATGACAGGGTTTACGAAAAACTGTTTTTT. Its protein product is CASSYDRVYEKLFF.

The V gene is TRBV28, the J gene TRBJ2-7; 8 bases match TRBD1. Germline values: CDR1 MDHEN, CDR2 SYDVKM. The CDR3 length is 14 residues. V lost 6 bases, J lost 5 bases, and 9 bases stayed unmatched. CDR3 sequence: CASSLPDRVNEQYF. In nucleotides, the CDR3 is TGTGCCAGCAGCTTACCGGACAGGGTCAACGAGCAGTACTTC.